This T cell receptor beta chain was recorded in a study of T cells in Graves' hyperthyroidism and ophthalmopathy. General study points: Through a model of 13 V-J features, ophthalmopathy was separated from stable hyperthyroidism. Researchers found most expanded thyroid clonotypes above 0.001 in blood as well.

Under 12 ml fresh peripheral blood yielded the PBMCs. It was RNA transcripts that yielded the amplified TCR beta CDR3 regions. The HTBI primer set drove a first-round RT-PCR of the TCR CDR3. Each CDR3 protein is one row after TCRdb ran MiXCR on the multiplex PCR reads. The sample yields hundreds of thousands of distinct CDR3 sequences, about 18% seen once. About this clonotype: What it binds is not known.

The origin of this receptor is a middle-aged man with Graves' hyperthyroidism. Sequencing was carried out using blood.

The CDR3 DNA is TGTGCCAGCAGAGGATTGGAGACCCAGTACTTC. Its protein product is CASRGLETQYF. J is TRBJ2-5 and V is TRBV28; D not resolved. CDR1 and CDR2 from the germline V gene are MDHEN and SYDVKM. Trimming left V 6 bases short and J 5 bases short, with 7 bases between. The CDR3 is made up of 11 amino acids.